This T cell receptor (beta chain) comes out of a study of CD8+ T cells in alopecia areata. Treatment indicated: oral pan-JAK inhibitor, 5-10 mg twice daily. PBMCs yielded sorted CD4+ and CD8+ T cells. Trimming pared 0 bases from V and 4 bases from J, leaving 13 bases between. Germline V gene data show CDR1 as SGHRS and CDR2 as YFSETQ. The CDR3 spans 15 residues. The authors extracted RNA and reverse transcribed it into cDNA as the sequencing template. Libraries were prepared by immunoSEQ multiplex PCR; TCRdb keeps only in-frame clonotypes and omits some of them. The sample has hundreds of thousands of clones, just over 65% seen once; the top ten hold 0.95% to 1.5%.

This receptor was taken from a human donor with alopecia areata. Sequences were derived from CD4+ T cells sorted from blood, sampled around week 44, from a patient treated with tofacitinib. The chain employs TRBV5-1 and TRBJ1-2, with D unclear. The CDR3 reads CASSLDGSLTYGYTF. DNA of the CDR3: TGCGCCAGCAGCTTGGATGGCAGTCTTACCTATGGCTACACCTTC. The full variable domain, completed using reference TRBV5-1 and TRBJ1-2, is KAGVTQTPRYLIKTRGQQVTLSCSPISGHRSVSWYQQTPGQGLQFLFEYFSETQRNKGNFPGRFSGRQFSNSRSEMNVSTLELGDSALYLCASSLDGSLTYGYTFGSGTRLTVV.